These T cell receptor beta chains were read from a single sample in a study of CD8 T cells in Susac syndrome. MiXCR was run by TCRdb on the immunoSEQ multiplex PCR reads, yielding one entry per CDR3 protein. This table has over 95,000 distinct CDR3 sequences, 80% to 95% appearing once. The sample was CD4+ T cells from PBMCs. These receptors came from a human donor in good health. Each CDR3 is given with its conserved first and last residue. The D gene is left open where the match is weak. Size values are once, few and many counts, or a class for expanded clones, and some rows have none.

j_call d_call v_call clone_size cdr3_aa cdr3_nt
TRBJ1-5 TRBD1 TRBV27 . CASSPRGGRDDQPQHF TGTGCCAGCAGCCCCAGGGGGGGTCGTGACGATCAGCCCCAGCATTTT
TRBJ2-5 . TRBV5-6 . CASSYYKLWETQYF TGTGCCAGCAGCTACTACAAACTCTGGGAGACCCAGTACTTC
TRBJ2-7 TRBD2 TRBV7-9 . CASSPRLAGDPYEQYF TGTGCCAGCAGCCCGAGACTAGCGGGGGACCCATACGAGCAGTACTTC
TRBJ2-1 . TRBV20-1 . CSSRDHEQFF TGCAGTTCTAGGGACCATGAGCAGTTCTTC
TRBJ2-1 . TRBV5-8 . CASSLGLYNKQFF TGTGCCAGCAGCTTGGGGTTGTACAATAAGCAGTTCTTC
TRBJ1-1 . TRBV7-8 . CASSLYRDMLRTEAFF TGTGCCAGCAGCTTATATAGGGATATGTTAAGGACTGAAGCTTTCTTT
TRBJ2-7 TRBD2 TRBV6-5 . CASSYGSGGASSYEQYF TGTGCCAGCAGTTACGGTAGCGGGGGGGCAAGCTCCTACGAGCAGTACTTC
TRBJ2-5 . TRBV27 . CAVGGGYQETQYF TGTGCCGTAGGAGGAGGGTACCAAGAGACCCAGTACTTC
TRBJ2-1 TRBD2 TRBV24-1 once CATSAIIPGLAPRGEQFF TGTGCCACCAGTGCCATAATACCGGGACTAGCTCCCCGCGGTGAGCAGTTCTTC
TRBJ1-2 . TRBV7-9 . CASSFPTGVSNYGYTF TGTGCCAGCAGCTTTCCCACCGGGGTGTCCAACTATGGCTACACCTTC
TRBJ2-6 TRBD2 TRBV19 . CASSPTSAGANVLTF TGTGCCAGTAGTCCAACTAGCGCTGGGGCCAACGTCCTGACTTTC
TRBJ1-6 TRBD1 TRBV7-2 . CASSLPGTENSPLHF TGTGCCAGCAGTTTGCCCGGGACAGAAAATTCACCCCTCCACTTT
TRBJ1-4 . TRBV29-1 . CSVITNEKLFF TGCAGCGTTATAACTAATGAAAAACTGTTTTTT
TRBJ1-1 . TRBV3-1 . CASSDSTPQSTEAFF TGTGCCAGCAGCGATTCGACACCCCAGAGCACTGAAGCTTTCTTT
TRBJ2-3 TRBD2 TRBV7-2 . CASSYRLAGFTDTQYF TGTGCCAGCAGCTACCGACTAGCGGGATTCACAGATACGCAGTATTTT
TRBJ2-1 TRBD1 TRBV12-3/TRBV12-4 . CASSLSGDSSYNEQFF TGTGCCAGTAGCCTATCAGGGGACAGCTCCTACAATGAGCAGTTCTTC
TRBJ1-1 TRBD1 TRBV14 once CASSLWTGHTEAFF TGTGCCAGCAGCCTATGGACAGGGCACACTGAAGCTTTCTTT
TRBJ2-3 . TRBV6-2/TRBV6-3 . CASRTKTGTSRVSQYF TGTGCCAGCAGAACTAAGACCGGCACTAGTCGTGTTTCACAGTATTTT
TRBJ2-5 . TRBV2 . CASSESFWETQYF TGTGCCAGCAGTGAAAGTTTCTGGGAGACCCAGTACTTC
TRBJ1-2 TRBD1 TRBV30 . CAWDRGVYGYTF TGTGCCTGGGACAGGGGGGTCTATGGCTATACCTTC
TRBJ2-3 . TRBV12-3/TRBV12-4 . CASSTAHTDTQYF TGTGCCAGTTCGACAGCTCACACAGATACGCAGTATTTT
TRBJ2-7 TRBD2 TRBV15 . CATSSLAGGFYEQYF TGTGCCACCAGCTCTCTAGCGGGAGGATTTTACGAGCAGTACTTC
TRBJ2-1 TRBD2 TRBV5-4 . CASSDRGSGGRDEQFF TGTGCCAGCAGCGACCGGGGGAGCGGGGGTCGTGATGAGCAGTTCTTC
TRBJ2-5 TRBD2 TRBV20-1 . CSARDPPRLAGEETQYF TGCAGTGCTAGAGATCCGCCGCGGCTAGCGGGAGAAGAGACCCAGTACTTC
TRBJ2-5 . TRBV7-6 . CASSTVGGAGETQYF TGTGCCAGCAGCACCGTTGGAGGGGCAGGGGAGACCCAGTACTTC
TRBJ1-3 . TRBV7-9 . CASSYAGSGNTIYF TGTGCCAGCAGCTATGCGGGGTCCGGAAACACCATATATTTT
TRBJ1-5 . TRBV20-1 once CSAFKQGFDQPQHF TGCAGTGCTTTTAAACAGGGATTTGACCAGCCCCAGCATTTT
TRBJ2-2 TRBD2 TRBV3-1 once CASSGTPRTSGDTGELFF TGTGCCAGCAGCGGAACACCGCGGACTAGCGGAGACACCGGGGAGCTGTTTTTT
TRBJ2-7 TRBD1 TRBV7-9 . CASSRLTGVMVYEQYF TGTGCCAGCAGCCGACTTACAGGGGTAATGGTCTACGAGCAGTACTTC
TRBJ2-2 . TRBV5-1 once CASSLAVGGTVTGELFF TGCGCCAGCAGCTTGGCGGTCGGTGGGACCGTAACCGGGGAGCTGTTTTTT
TRBJ2-6 . TRBV7-6 . CASSTDQAGANVLTF TGTGCCAGCAGCACAGACCAGGCAGGGGCCAACGTCCTGACTTTC
TRBJ1-5 . TRBV6-1 . CASSPSPGGDNQPQHF TGTGCCAGCAGCCCCTCCCCGGGGGGGGATAATCAGCCCCAGCATTTT
TRBJ1-5 . TRBV29-1 . CSVNTGLGNQPQHF TGCAGCGTTAACACAGGGTTGGGCAATCAGCCCCAGCATTTT
TRBJ1-5 . TRBV7-2 . CASSLANDRYHQPQHF TGTGCCAGCAGCTTAGCGAACGACAGGTATCACCAGCCCCAGCATTTT
TRBJ2-4 TRBD1 TRBV23-1 . CASTPSVGQFGKNIQYF TGCGCCAGCACCCCCTCGGTGGGACAGTTTGGCAAAAACATTCAGTACTTC
TRBJ2-7 . TRBV5-1 . CASRSGTTITEQYF TGCGCCAGCAGGTCAGGGACCACAATCACCGAGCAGTACTTC
TRBJ2-2 TRBD2 TRBV11-1 . CASSSIGLAGVPPIADTGELFF TGTGCCAGCAGCTCCATCGGACTAGCGGGAGTACCCCCAATTGCGGACACCGGGGAGCTGTTTTTT
TRBJ2-7 . TRBV6-6 . CASRGHGSYEQYF TGTGCCAGCAGGGGACATGGAAGCTACGAGCAGTACTTC
TRBJ2-2 TRBD1 TRBV29-1 . CSVEITKGGQGLAGELFF TGCAGCGTTGAAATAACAAAGGGGGGACAGGGGTTGGCCGGGGAGCTGTTTTTT
TRBJ1-3 . TRBV6-5 . CASSYLFAGEPSSGNTIYF TGTGCCAGCAGTTACCTCTTTGCAGGGGAACCGTCTTCTGGAAACACCATATATTTT
TRBJ1-1 . TRBV15 . CATSREAGISNTEAFF TGTGCCACCAGCAGAGAGGCAGGTATTTCAAACACTGAAGCTTTCTTT
TRBJ2-7 . TRBV20-1 . CSARDPNLGSYEQYF TGCAGTGCTAGAGATCCCAATTTAGGAAGCTACGAGCAGTACTTC